The rows below give T cell receptor beta chains drawn from one sample of a study of vaccination and CD4 T cells after COVID-19. The antigens for these receptors are not known. TCRdb re-called the PCR reads with MiXCR, one entry per CDR3 protein. The sample yields 10,000 to 15,000 distinct CDR3 sequences, around 47% seen once. Sequencing was performed on CD4+ T cells from blood, cultured in vitro. The source is a human donor who had recovered from COVID-19. Each CDR3 is given with its conserved first and last residue. D genes are given only for firm matches. Clone sizes are given selectively: once, few, many, or a class where the clone is expanded.

v_call,j_call,d_call,clone_size,cdr3_nt,cdr3_aa
TRBV6-4,TRBJ2-1,NA,few,TGTGCCAGCAGTGACTCGTCGCGGGAAAGGCAGTTCTTC,CASSDSSRERQFF
TRBV2,TRBJ2-7,NA,NA,TGTGCCAGCAGTTCCTACTACGAGCAGTACTTC,CASSSYYEQYF
TRBV6-1,TRBJ1-2,NA,few,TGTGCCAGCATTCACAGTCCGGGACTCAACAGCGGCTACACCTTC,CASIHSPGLNSGYTF
TRBV20-1,TRBJ2-2,NA,NA,TGCAGTGCTCGCACTCCGACCGGGGAGCTGTTTTTT,CSARTPTGELFF
TRBV20-1,TRBJ1-3,NA,NA,TGCAGTGCTAGCCGGCTTGGGGGCCTATATGAAAACACCATATATTTT,CSASRLGGLYENTIYF
TRBV20-1,TRBJ1-5,NA,NA,TGCAGTGCTCCTCCCAGGACTAACAATCAGCCCCAGCATTTT,CSAPPRTNNQPQHF
TRBV28,TRBJ1-1,NA,medium-sized,TGTGCCAGCAGTTTATATAGGCTGAACACTGAAGCTTTCTTT,CASSLYRLNTEAFF
TRBV20-1,TRBJ2-5,TRBD2,once,TGCAGTGCTTGGGGGAGGCGGGAGGGAGAGACCCAGTACTTC,CSAWGRREGETQYF
TRBV12-3/TRBV12-4,TRBJ1-6,TRBD1,NA,TGTGCCAGCAGTTTACAGGGGGATTCACCCCTCCACTTT,CASSLQGDSPLHF
TRBV7-3,TRBJ1-3,NA,few,TGTGCCAGCAGCTTACTCCCCATATATTTT,CASSLLPIYF
TRBV20-1,TRBJ2-2,TRBD1,few,TGCAGTGCTGAGACAGGGCCAACCGGGGAGCTGTTTTTT,CSAETGPTGELFF
TRBV5-6,TRBJ2-7,TRBD1,NA,TGTGCCAGCAGCTTGGCCATGACAGGGGGCGAGCAGTACTTC,CASSLAMTGGEQYF